The clone carrying this T cell receptor (beta chain) was recorded a few times. The antigen is unknown. The data are from a study of CD8+ T cells in alopecia areata. Findings of the study overall: There was only one nonresponder, so it was unclear how baseline CD8+ expansion relates to response. Mice gave a clearer picture of TCR sharing than patients did, possibly for HLA-related reasons.

Reverse transcribed after extraction, RNA yielded cDNA as the sequencing template. TCRdb's table, derived via immunoSEQ multiplex PCR, lists solely in-frame clones and lacks some. Of approximately 170,000 clones in the sample, 50% to 65% are singletons; the top ten hold 14%. With 2 bases clipped from V and 7 bases from J, the junction kept 5 bases outside the gene matches. Germline V gene lookup returns CDR1 SGHTA and CDR2 FQGNSA. The CDR3 length is 14 residues. This sample's treatment: oral pan-JAK inhibitor, 5-10 mg twice daily. Specimens obtained from alopecia areata patients comprised lesional scalp punch biopsies and peripheral blood.

This material consisted of CD4+ T cells sorted from blood, taken at week 24, from a patient treated with tofacitinib. V is TRBV7-2 and J is TRBJ2-5, with TRBD1 matching 9 bases. The sequence was obtained from a human donor with alopecia areata. CDR3 sequence reads: CASSLWTGEGTQYF. The CDR3 DNA sequence: TGTGCCAGCAGCTTATGGACAGGGGAGGGGACCCAGTACTTC.